This is a list of T cell receptor beta chains from one sample in a study of patients and donors after allogeneic stem cell transplantation. MiXCR was run by TCRdb on the RT-PCR reads, yielding one entry per CDR3 protein. The sample lists 800,000 to 1,000,000 distinct CDR3 sequences; more than 15% were seen once. The sequencing sample was made of blood, either unsorted or a sorted T cell fraction (not recorded which). The receptors were gathered from a human donor who was either an allogeneic HSCT recipient or a stem cell or donor lymphocyte infusion donor (not recorded which). It is not recorded whose cells these are; they may come from a transplant donor. Both conserved end residues are part of each CDR3. Each record gives: J gene, clone size, V gene, D gene, CDR3 DNA, CDR3 protein. D genes are given only for firm matches. Part of the rows lack a size; the others show once, few, many or a class for expanded clones.

J gene: TRBJ2-1
clone size: few
V gene: TRBV6-2/TRBV6-3
D gene: -
CDR3 DNA: TGTGCCAGCAGTTACTCCCCTCTAAGGGGAATAAATGAGCAGTTCTTC
CDR3 protein: CASSYSPLRGINEQFF

J gene: TRBJ2-3
clone size: -
V gene: TRBV18
D gene: -
CDR3 DNA: TGTGCCTGCTCACGACGGATGCCAGATACGCAGTATTTT
CDR3 protein: CACSRRMPDTQYF

J gene: TRBJ1-2
clone size: -
V gene: TRBV6-2/TRBV6-3
D gene: TRBD1
CDR3 DNA: TGTGCCAGCAGTTACGCGGACAGGTCTGGCTACACCTTC
CDR3 protein: CASSYADRSGYTF

J gene: TRBJ1-1
clone size: many
V gene: TRBV25-1
D gene: TRBD1
CDR3 DNA: TGTGCCAGCAGTGACAAACCCGGGACAGGGAGCACCCTCACTGAAGCTTTCTTT
CDR3 protein: CASSDKPGTGSTLTEAFF

J gene: TRBJ2-7
clone size: few
V gene: TRBV27
D gene: -
CDR3 DNA: TGTGCCACATCTCGTAAGGGGACGTCCGAGGACGAGCAGTACTTC
CDR3 protein: CATSRKGTSEDEQYF

J gene: TRBJ2-6
clone size: few
V gene: TRBV12-3/TRBV12-4
D gene: -
CDR3 DNA: TGTGCCAGCAGCCGCCCCACGAGCTCTGGGGCCAACGTCCTGACTTTC
CDR3 protein: CASSRPTSSGANVLTF

J gene: TRBJ2-1
clone size: few
V gene: TRBV6-1
D gene: TRBD2
CDR3 DNA: TGTGCCAGCAAGCGGGAGGGGTACAATGAGCAGTTCTTC
CDR3 protein: CASKREGYNEQFF

J gene: TRBJ1-2
clone size: -
V gene: TRBV12-3/TRBV12-4
D gene: -
CDR3 DNA: TGTGCCAGCAGTCCCGGGAACAACGCGTACTATGGCTACACCTTC
CDR3 protein: CASSPGNNAYYGYTF

J gene: TRBJ2-1
clone size: few
V gene: TRBV5-1
D gene: TRBD1
CDR3 DNA: TGCGCCAGCAGCTCCACCCCGGTTGGACAGGGCTACAATGAGCAGTTCTTC
CDR3 protein: CASSSTPVGQGYNEQFF

J gene: TRBJ1-1
clone size: -
V gene: TRBV5-4
D gene: -
CDR3 DNA: TGTGCCAGCAGCTTGGCTCGGGACTACTCGAACACTGAAGCTTTCTTT
CDR3 protein: CASSLARDYSNTEAFF

J gene: TRBJ2-5
clone size: -
V gene: TRBV5-1
D gene: -
CDR3 DNA: TGCGCCATCAGTTCAGGGATACAAGAGACCCAGTACTTC
CDR3 protein: CAISSGIQETQYF

J gene: TRBJ2-2
clone size: many
V gene: TRBV5-1
D gene: TRBD2
CDR3 DNA: TGCGCCACCCGTTTAGCGGGGGGAAGCACCGGGGAGCTGTTTTTT
CDR3 protein: CATRLAGGSTGELFF

J gene: TRBJ1-6
clone size: -
V gene: TRBV27
D gene: TRBD1
CDR3 DNA: TGTGCCAGCAGCCGCCCGGGACAGGGGAAGGCCCTCCACTTT
CDR3 protein: CASSRPGQGKALHF

J gene: TRBJ2-3
clone size: -
V gene: TRBV12-3/TRBV12-4
D gene: TRBD2
CDR3 DNA: TGTGCCACCGCCTATCGGACTAGCGGTGCAGATACGCAGTATTTT
CDR3 protein: CATAYRTSGADTQYF

J gene: TRBJ2-7
clone size: -
V gene: TRBV24-1
D gene: TRBD1
CDR3 DNA: TGTGCCACCAGTGATTGGGACAGCTACGAGCAGTACTTC
CDR3 protein: CATSDWDSYEQYF

J gene: TRBJ1-6
clone size: -
V gene: TRBV5-1
D gene: -
CDR3 DNA: TGCGCCAGCTCCTCCTTGACAAGATCTAATTCACCCCTCCACTTT
CDR3 protein: CASSSLTRSNSPLHF

J gene: TRBJ1-6
clone size: -
V gene: TRBV5-1
D gene: -
CDR3 DNA: TGCGCCAGCAGCCCTACAGCCTTCATTAATTCACCCCTCCACTTT
CDR3 protein: CASSPTAFINSPLHF

J gene: TRBJ1-1
clone size: -
V gene: TRBV7-6
D gene: -
CDR3 DNA: TGTGCCAGCAGCGTCCGGGACACTGACACTGAAGCTTTCTTT
CDR3 protein: CASSVRDTDTEAFF

J gene: TRBJ1-4
clone size: -
V gene: TRBV20-1
D gene: -
CDR3 DNA: TGCAGTGCTCCCGAGAGCGCAGGGAGAAATGAAAAACTGTTTTTT
CDR3 protein: CSAPESAGRNEKLFF

J gene: TRBJ1-5
clone size: few
V gene: TRBV10-3
D gene: -
CDR3 DNA: TGTGCCATCAGTGAGTCGAGCGGGAACAATCAGCCCCAGCATTTT
CDR3 protein: CAISESSGNNQPQHF

J gene: TRBJ2-1
clone size: -
V gene: TRBV6-1
D gene: -
CDR3 DNA: TGTGCCAGCAGTCCACCAGGGTCAGGGGACAATGAGCAGTTCTTC
CDR3 protein: CASSPPGSGDNEQFF

J gene: TRBJ2-7
clone size: -
V gene: TRBV11-2
D gene: -
CDR3 DNA: TGTGCCAGCAGCCCCACACGAGGGAAGATTTCCTACGAGCAGTACTTC
CDR3 protein: CASSPTRGKISYEQYF

J gene: TRBJ1-6
clone size: many
V gene: TRBV2
D gene: -
CDR3 DNA: TGTGCCAGCACAGTATCGGGGGGTAGTTCACCCCTCCACTTT
CDR3 protein: CASTVSGGSSPLHF

J gene: TRBJ2-3
clone size: -
V gene: TRBV7-9
D gene: -
CDR3 DNA: TGTGCCAGCAGCTTTCGCAGGGGCCACACAGATACGCAGTATTTT
CDR3 protein: CASSFRRGHTDTQYF